A selection of T cell receptor beta chains follows, all from one sample in a study of regulatory T cells in long-lasting Graves disease. TCRdb redid the calling of the multiplex PCR reads with MiXCR, one entry per CDR3 protein. In the table there are some 350,000 distinct CDR3 sequences, 15% to 20% of which are singletons. The sample also formed part of further work on T cells in Graves' hyperthyroidism and ophthalmopathy.

Sequencing was performed on peripheral blood mononuclear cells (PBMCs), taken at new diagnosis, from a patient treated with antithyroid drugs. The receptor set was obtained from a woman aged 18 to 35 with Graves disease. Both conserved end residues are part of each CDR3. The D gene is left open where the match is weak. Clone size is given for some rows only: seen once, a few or many times, or a class if the clone is expanded.

size | J | V | D | DNA | CDR3
- | TRBJ1-1 | TRBV10-3 | TRBD1 | TGTGCCATCAGTGGGGGACAGGGCGCGACTGAAGCTTTCTTT | CAISGGQGATEAFF
few | TRBJ1-1 | TRBV18 | TRBD1 | TGTGCCAGCTCACCACCCGGGACAGGGGGAACTGAAGCTTTCTTT | CASSPPGTGGTEAFF
few | TRBJ2-7 | TRBV5-1 | TRBD1 | TGCGCCAGCAGCTTGACCATTTTAACTTTACCGGGACAGGGGGCTTACGAGCAGTACTTC | CASSLTILTLPGQGAYEQYF
- | TRBJ1-5 | TRBV6-1 | - | TGTGCCAGCAGTCCGGGACTTAGCGATCAGCCCCAGCATTTT | CASSPGLSDQPQHF
- | TRBJ1-5 | TRBV7-8 | - | TGTGCCAGCAGCCCCCTCGATCAGCCCCAGCATTTT | CASSPLDQPQHF
many | TRBJ2-7 | TRBV14 | - | TGTGCCAGCAGCCAAGCCCAGGGCGAACAGTACTTC | CASSQAQGEQYF
- | TRBJ2-1 | TRBV12-3/TRBV12-4 | TRBD2 | TGTGCCAGCAGTATTAGCGGGAGGGCCAGTAATGAGCAGTTCTTC | CASSISGRASNEQFF
few | TRBJ1-4 | TRBV20-1 | TRBD1 | TGCAGTGCTGCGGGACAGTTTAGTGAAAAACTGTTTTTT | CSAAGQFSEKLFF
few | TRBJ2-3 | TRBV24-1 | TRBD2 | TGTGCCACCAGTGATCGGCGGGAGGGCTTTACAGATACGCAGTATTTT | CATSDRREGFTDTQYF
many | TRBJ2-5 | TRBV28 | - | TGTGCCAGCAGTTTATGGAGGGACTGGGAGACCCAGTACTTC | CASSLWRDWETQYF